This entry lists 20 T cell receptor beta chains sequenced from one sample in a study of PD-1 blockade in mismatch repair-deficient tumors. Generated by immunoSEQ multiplex PCR, the TCRdb table keeps only in-frame clones and is missing some. The sample contains tens of thousands of clones, 75% to 85% of which appear only once. The sequencing used peripheral blood, collected 12 weeks after starting pembrolizumab. The receptors come from an adult with mismatch repair-deficient cancer.

The chain is built from TRBV9 and TRBJ2-3; 9 bases fit TRBD2. Germline V gene data show CDR1 as SGDLS and CDR2 as YYNGEE. The V gene end was trimmed by 4 bases and the J gene end by 1 base; junction bases not matched to a gene: 7. The CDR3 totals 16 residues. DNA for the CDR3: TGTGCCAGCAGCTCCCTAGCGGGACGTCGCACAGATACGCAGTATTTT. It encodes CASSSLAGRRTDTQYF.

The rearrangement links TRBV4-2 to TRBJ2-2; D gene uncertain. CDR3 length: 15 amino acids. Germline CDR1 LGHNA, CDR2 YNFKEQ. V lost 1 base and J lost 1, with 7 bases in between. CDR3 DNA sequence: TGTGCCAGCAGCCAAGTCGAGGAGAACACCGGGGAGCTGTTTTTT. Its protein is CASSQVEENTGELFF.

This clone was recorded a few times. This chain links TRBV5-6 with TRBJ2-1, with TRBD2 matching over 12 bases. J gave up 3 bases and V 0 bases, and 10 bases lay outside the gene matches. CDR1 is SGHDT and CDR2 is YYEEEE in the germline V gene. This CDR3 region has 19 residues. CDR3 residues: CASSLGGLAGIFVYNEQFF. CDR3 nucleotides: TGTGCCAGCAGCTTGGGGGGACTAGCGGGTATTTTCGTCTACAATGAGCAGTTCTTC.

The rearrangement joins TRBV9 to TRBJ2-5; possibly TRBD2 for D (6 bases). The CDR3 has 18 residues. Germline CDR1 and CDR2: SGDLS and YYNGEE. V was shortened by 1 base and J by 3 bases, with 22 bases between the two germline ends. CDR3 sequence (DNA): TGTGCCAGCAGCGTAAACCCCGCCCGGGGGACTTCGAAAGAGACCCAGTACTTC. Protein sequence: CASSVNPARGTSKETQYF.

The chain uses TRBV7-2 and TRBJ1-1; no firm D call. CDR3 length equals 14 residues. Trimming removed 3 bases from V and 1 base from J, with 9 bases in between. The V gene's germline CDR1 is SGHTA and CDR2 FQGNSA. DNA of the CDR3: TGTGCCAGCAGCTTTATCGACGGGAACACTGAAGCTTTCTTT. Amino acids: CASSFIDGNTEAFF.

The rearrangement links TRBV28 to TRBJ2-2, with 7 nucleotides matching TRBD1. Trimming took 6 bases from V and 3 from J; bases not matched to a gene: 10. In germline, CDR1 is MDHEN, CDR2 SYDVKM. The CDR3 runs 16 residues. The chain's CDR3 is CASSSEDRYDTGELFF. The CDR3 DNA reads TGTGCCAGCAGCTCCGAGGACAGGTATGACACCGGGGAGCTGTTTTTT.

The genes are TRBV6-5 and TRBJ2-7; either TRBD1 or TRBD2 may fit D (5 bases each). Germline-derived CDR1 and CDR2 are MNHEY and SVGAGI. The CDR3 has 14 amino acids. V was cut by 5 bases and J by 2 bases, with 13 bases left in between. CDR3 sequence: CASSPGTEAYEQYF. In nucleotides, the CDR3 is TGTGCCAGCAGTCCCGGGACGGAAGCCTACGAGCAGTACTTC.

The CDR3 protein is CASSLVGLYTDTQYF. The CDR3 nucleotides read TGTGCCAGCAGCTTAGTCGGACTCTACACAGATACGCAGTATTTT. The genes are TRBV7-2 and TRBJ2-3; TRBD2 is a possible D gene (5 bases). From germline, CDR1 is SGHTA and CDR2 FQGNSA. This CDR3 has 15 residues. The V end was cut by 1 base, the J end by 2 bases, with 10 bases between.

This chain uses TRBV5-1 with TRBJ1-1; possible D gene TRBD1, 6 bases. Trimming removed 2 bases at V and 11 bases at J, with 16 bases between. Per germline, CDR1 SGHRS and CDR2 YFSETQ. The CDR3 sequence is 13 residues long. CDR3 DNA sequence: TGCGCCAGCAGCTTCGTACAGGGTGGTTATGCTTTCTTT. As protein: CASSFVQGGYAFF.

The chain uses TRBV18 and TRBJ2-6; D gene ambiguous. CDR1 and CDR2 (germline): KGHSH, LQKENI. With 3 bases removed from V and 0 bases from J, the gap between germline ends came to 6 bases. CDR3 size: 15 residues. The CDR3 sequence is CASSPAYSGANVLTF. The CDR3 coding sequence is TGTGCCAGCTCACCGGCCTACTCTGGGGCCAACGTCCTGACTTTC.

The chain employs TRBV5-4 and TRBJ2-7, with D possibly TRBD2 on 7 matching bases. CDR3 length equals 16 residues. V lost 4 bases and J lost 3, with 20 bases in between. Germline CDR1 reads SGHNT; CDR2 reads YYREEE (reference sequence). The CDR3 loop is CASSGRRGGPLYEQYF. The DNA of the CDR3 is TGTGCCAGCAGCGGCAGGAGGGGGGGGCCCCTCTACGAGCAGTACTTC.

Judged by abundance, this clone is medium-sized. The genes are TRBV14 and TRBJ2-5; 9 positions agree with TRBD2. V lost 3 bases and J lost 5; bases outside the gene matches: 4. CDR1 SGHDN and CDR2 FVKESK come from the germline V gene. The CDR3 loop spans 14 amino acids. For the CDR3, the DNA is TGTGCCAGCAGCCACCTAGCGGGATGGGAGACCCAGTACTTC. Translation: CASSHLAGWETQYF.

This clone has just a few counts. The V and J genes are TRBV19 and TRBJ2-1; 9 bases are a match to TRBD1. The CDR3 length is 16 residues. Germline values: CDR1 LNHDA, CDR2 SQIVND (reference sequence). V lost 6 bases to trimming and J lost 1 base; unmatched junction nucleotides: 7. CDR3: CASRTFGTGSYNEQFF. The CDR3 DNA sequence: TGTGCCAGTAGGACCTTCGGGACAGGGTCCTACAATGAGCAGTTCTTC. Drawing the rest from reference TRBV19 and TRBJ2-1, the complete variable domain is DGGITQSPKYLFRKEGQNVTLSCEQNLNHDAMYWYRQDPGQGLRLIYYSQIVNDFQKGDIAEGYSVSREKKESFPLTVTSAQKNPTAFYLCASRTFGTGSYNEQFFGPGTRLTVL.

V usage is TRBV6-1 and J usage is TRBJ2-3; 14 bases are a match to TRBD2. V dropped 6 bases and J dropped 5; count of bases not matched to a gene: 4. This CDR3 region has 15 residues. Germline values: CDR1 MNHNS, CDR2 SASEGT. The CDR3 bases are TGTGCCAGCAGACGACTAGCGGGAGGGGGAGATACGCAGTATTTT. This translates into CASRRLAGGGDTQYF.

The V and J genes are TRBV29-1 and TRBJ2-7; TRBD1 aligns across 9 bases. CDR1 is SQVTM, CDR2 ANQGSEA, per germline. The CDR3 loop spans 13 amino acids. J was trimmed by 3 bases and V by 6 bases; bases with no gene match: 6. The CDR3 DNA follows: TGCAGCGTCCCGGGACAGGGAATCTACGAGCAGTACTTC. Its protein product is CSVPGQGIYEQYF.

The gene calls are TRBV10-2 and TRBJ2-7, with D unclear. CDR3 size: 11 residues. Germline lookup yields CDR1 WSHSY and CDR2 SAAADI. V gave up 6 bases and J gave up 3 bases, with 6 bases separating them. The CDR3, as DNA: TGCGCCAGCAGAATGGGCTACGAGCAGTACTTC. This gives the protein CASRMGYEQYF.

The chain carries TRBV5-1 and TRBJ2-5; D is unclear. Germline CDR1 is SGHRS and CDR2 is YFSETQ. The CDR3 has 15 amino acids. Trimming took 0 bases from V and 2 from J, leaving 11 bases between them. The CDR3 loop is CASSLEATRQETQYF. DNA for the CDR3: TGCGCCAGCAGCTTGGAGGCCACCCGGCAAGAGACCCAGTACTTC.

By share, this clone counts as medium-sized (0.01 to 0.1%). The J gene is TRBJ2-7, the V gene TRBV7-2, with D possibly TRBD1 on 5 matching bases. Trimming stripped 3 bases from V and 4 bases from J, with 7 bases between. Germline assignment: CDR1 SGHTA and CDR2 FQGNSA. This CDR3 region has 12 residues. CDR3 in amino acids: CASSFSGYEQYF. The CDR3 DNA reads TGTGCCAGCAGCTTTTCAGGGTACGAGCAGTACTTC.

To note about this clone: Its ends do not fully match the called genes, so a read error is possible. The V and J genes are TRBV5-1 and TRBJ1-5, with D perhaps TRBD1 (5 bases). The length of the CDR3 is 15 residues. Germline V gene lookup returns CDR1 SGHRS and CDR2 YFSETQ. This chain's CDR3 is CARSSDGGGNQPQHF. In DNA, the CDR3 is TGCGCCCGCAGCAGCGATGGGGGGGGGAATCAGCCCCAGCATTTT.

V gene TRBV30 combines with J gene TRBJ2-7, with 12 bases that match TRBD2. The V gene end was trimmed by 4 bases and the J gene end by 5 bases; junction bases not matched to a gene: 18. Germline loops: CDR1 GTSNPN, CDR2 SVGIG (reference sequence). This CDR3 has 18 residues. The CDR3 sequence is CAWIPTRLAGGPSHEQYF. The CDR3 DNA is TGTGCCTGGATCCCAACGAGGCTAGCGGGAGGGCCAAGCCACGAGCAGTACTTC.